This is a list of T cell receptor beta chains from one sample in a study of blood T cell repertoires in COVID-19. Assay used: immunoSEQ multiplex PCR; TCRdb lists only in-frame clones, some missing. The sample has approximately 200,000 clones; 70% to 90% are singletons. The sequenced sample consisted of peripheral blood. Receptor source: a woman aged 45-60 years with acute or convalescent COVID-19. Each CDR3 is given with its conserved first and last residue. The order of the fields is J gene, D gene, V gene, CDR3 protein. The D gene is left open where the match is weak.

TRBJ2-3 . TRBV27 CASSPRGVFYTDTQYF
TRBJ2-5 TRBD1 TRBV7-9 CASSLEQGAFGTQYF
TRBJ2-1 . TRBV7-3 CASSLSGASSYNEQFF
TRBJ2-1 TRBD1 TRBV5-6 CASSHRGLSSYNEQFF
TRBJ2-1 TRBD1 TRBV5-1 CASSQGQALKEQFF
TRBJ1-2 TRBD1 TRBV30 CAWLGTGFYGYTF
TRBJ2-6 . TRBV12-2 CASRLPTFGAKSSGANVLTF
TRBJ2-7 . TRBV7-6 CASSSGLGQYF
TRBJ1-5 . TRBV6-2/TRBV6-3 CASSGDSRISFFYSNQPQHF
TRBJ2-7 TRBD2 TRBV5-4 CASSLRLAGPSYEQYF
TRBJ1-2 TRBD1 TRBV30 CAWSLDRGREGYTF
TRBJ2-7 . TRBV6-5 CASSYAGGDPYEQYF
TRBJ2-1 TRBD2 TRBV3-1/TRBV3-2 CASSILAGGHNEQFF
TRBJ1-5 . TRBV20-1 CSAGRNQPQHF
TRBJ1-6 . TRBV3-1/TRBV3-2 CASSHNQANSPLHF
TRBJ1-6 . TRBV10-3 CAAQREDSPLHF
TRBJ2-5 TRBD2 TRBV7-9 CASSVGLAAETQYF
TRBJ2-3 TRBD2 TRBV18 CASSPGLVTDTQYF
TRBJ1-4 TRBD1 TRBV5-4 CASSSQGAGEKLFF
TRBJ2-1 TRBD2 TRBV19 CASSVGLAFGTEQFF
TRBJ1-4 . TRBV13 CASTAGVTNEKLFF
TRBJ2-5 . TRBV19 CASSMVGREAETQYF
TRBJ1-3 . TRBV5-1 CASSLTGSRTGNTIYF
TRBJ2-3 TRBD2 TRBV6-6 CASSYGGGTNTDTQYF
TRBJ2-5 . TRBV14 CASSSHLGGRAETQYF
TRBJ1-2 . TRBV27 CASSLQGQGGYTF
TRBJ1-2 . TRBV6-2/TRBV6-3 CASSYSARRDYGYTF
TRBJ2-7 . TRBV5-4 CASSLGQGQTYEQYF
TRBJ1-2 TRBD1 TRBV4-3 CASSQNQGANYGYTF
TRBJ1-2 . TRBV12-3/TRBV12-4 CASSLARGYGYTF
TRBJ1-5 TRBD1 TRBV6-2/TRBV6-3 CASSSLGTGGGQPQHF
TRBJ2-1 TRBD1 TRBV19 CASSPGTVYNEQFF
TRBJ2-2 TRBD2 TRBV19 CASSLPGLAGGSGELFF
TRBJ2-7 . TRBV5-1 CASSFTEGNYEQYF
TRBJ2-1 TRBD2 TRBV6-5 CASRALAGAGEQFF
TRBJ2-5 . TRBV2 CASNIALDATQYF
TRBJ1-2 . TRBV5-1 CASSLEQNYGYTF
TRBJ1-6 TRBD1 TRBV3-1/TRBV3-2 CASSQEGQGAYSPLHF
TRBJ2-3 . TRBV7-2 CASSGDSKGDDTQYF
TRBJ2-7 . TRBV6-5 CASRRAAYEQYF
TRBJ1-1 . TRBV2 CASRGDWTEAFF
TRBJ2-3 . TRBV18 CASSPIAEGDTQYF
TRBJ1-2 TRBD1 TRBV6-6 CASSYSGQGEPYGYTF